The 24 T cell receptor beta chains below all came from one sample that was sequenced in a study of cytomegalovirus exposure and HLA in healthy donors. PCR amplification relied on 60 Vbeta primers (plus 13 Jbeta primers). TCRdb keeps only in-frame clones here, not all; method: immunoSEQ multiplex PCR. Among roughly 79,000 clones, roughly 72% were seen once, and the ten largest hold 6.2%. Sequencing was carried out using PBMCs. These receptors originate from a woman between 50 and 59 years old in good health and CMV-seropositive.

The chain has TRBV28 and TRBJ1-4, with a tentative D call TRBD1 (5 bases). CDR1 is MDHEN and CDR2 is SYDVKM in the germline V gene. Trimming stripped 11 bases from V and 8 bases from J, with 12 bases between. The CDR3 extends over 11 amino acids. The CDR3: CAVGGREKLFF. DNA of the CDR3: TGTGCCGTGGGGGGGAGGGAAAAACTGTTTTTT.

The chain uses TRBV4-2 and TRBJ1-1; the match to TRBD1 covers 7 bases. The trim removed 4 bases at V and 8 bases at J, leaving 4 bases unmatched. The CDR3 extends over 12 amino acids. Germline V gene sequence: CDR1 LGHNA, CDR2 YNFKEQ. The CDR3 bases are TGTGCCAGCAGCCGGGGACAGCCAGAAGCTTTCTTT. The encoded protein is CASSRGQPEAFF.

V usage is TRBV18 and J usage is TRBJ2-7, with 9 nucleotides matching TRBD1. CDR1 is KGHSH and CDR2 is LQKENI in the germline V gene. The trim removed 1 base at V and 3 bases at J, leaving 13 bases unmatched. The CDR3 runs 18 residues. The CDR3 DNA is TGTGCCAGCTCACCACTTAGAACCCCCGGGACAGGGCGCTACGAGCAGTACTTC. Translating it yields CASSPLRTPGTGRYEQYF.

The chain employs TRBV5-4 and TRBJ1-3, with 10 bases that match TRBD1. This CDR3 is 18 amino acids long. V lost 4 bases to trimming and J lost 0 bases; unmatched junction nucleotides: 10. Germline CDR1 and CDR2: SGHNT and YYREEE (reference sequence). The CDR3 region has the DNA TGTGCCAGCAGCGCGACCGGGACAGGGGTAACCTCTGGAAACACCATATATTTT. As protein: CASSATGTGVTSGNTIYF.

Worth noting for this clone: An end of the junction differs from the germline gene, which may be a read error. Here the CDR3 reads CASSTLTGQSAF. DNA of the CDR3: TGTGCCAGTAGTACGTTGACGGGACAGTCAGCCTTC. J is TRBJ2-7 and V is TRBV19; 7 nucleotides match TRBD1. Per germline, CDR1 LNHDA and CDR2 SQIVND (reference sequence). This CDR3 contains 12 residues.

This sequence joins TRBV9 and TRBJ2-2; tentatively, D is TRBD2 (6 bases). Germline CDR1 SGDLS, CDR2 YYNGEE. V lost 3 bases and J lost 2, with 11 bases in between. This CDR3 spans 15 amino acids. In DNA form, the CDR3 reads TGTGCCAGCAGCGCCCGGGACTTCAACACCGGGGAGCTGTTTTTT. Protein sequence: CASSARDFNTGELFF.

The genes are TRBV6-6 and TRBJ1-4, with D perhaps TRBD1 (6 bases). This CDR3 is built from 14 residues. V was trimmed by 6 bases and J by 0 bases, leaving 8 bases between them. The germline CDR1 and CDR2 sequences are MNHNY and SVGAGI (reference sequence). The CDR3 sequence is CASRDSATNEKLFF. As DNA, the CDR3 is TGTGCCAGCAGGGACAGTGCAACTAATGAAAAACTGTTTTTT.

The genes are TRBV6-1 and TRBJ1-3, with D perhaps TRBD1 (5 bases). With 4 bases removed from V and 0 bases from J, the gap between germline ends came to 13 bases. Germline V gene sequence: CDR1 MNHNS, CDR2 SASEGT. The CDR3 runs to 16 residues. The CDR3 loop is CASSGGRASSGNTIYF. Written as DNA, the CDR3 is TGTGCCAGCAGTGGGGGCAGGGCGAGCTCTGGAAACACCATATATTTT.

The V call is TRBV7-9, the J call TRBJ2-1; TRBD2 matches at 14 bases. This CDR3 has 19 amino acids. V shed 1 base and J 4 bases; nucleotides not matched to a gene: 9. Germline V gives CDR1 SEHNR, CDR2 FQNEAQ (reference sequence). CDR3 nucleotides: TGTGCCAGCAGCTTAGGACTAGCGGGAGGGCCTTCTGGGTACAATGAGCAGTTCTTC. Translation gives CASSLGLAGGPSGYNEQFF.

This CDR3 reads CASSPTPDSGNTIYF. The DNA for the CDR3 is TGTGCCAGCAGCCCCACTCCTGACTCTGGAAACACCATATATTTT. The chain carries TRBV7-6 and TRBJ1-3; D unresolved. V was shortened by 5 bases and J by 0 bases, with 11 bases between the two germline ends. The CDR3 is 15 residues long. Germline CDR1 and CDR2: SGHVS and FNYEAQ.

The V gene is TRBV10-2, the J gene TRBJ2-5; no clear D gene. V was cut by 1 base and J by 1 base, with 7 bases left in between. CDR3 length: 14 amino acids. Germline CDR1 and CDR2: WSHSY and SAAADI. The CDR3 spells CASSELYSQETQYF. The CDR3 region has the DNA TGCGCCAGCAGTGAGTTGTACAGCCAAGAGACCCAGTACTTC.

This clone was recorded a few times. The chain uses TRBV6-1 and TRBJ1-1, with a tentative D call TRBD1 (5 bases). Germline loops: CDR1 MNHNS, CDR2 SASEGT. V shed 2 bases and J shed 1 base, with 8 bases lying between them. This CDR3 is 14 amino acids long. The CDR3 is CASSEWGRNTEAFF. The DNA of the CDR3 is TGTGCCAGCAGTGAATGGGGCAGGAACACTGAAGCTTTCTTT.

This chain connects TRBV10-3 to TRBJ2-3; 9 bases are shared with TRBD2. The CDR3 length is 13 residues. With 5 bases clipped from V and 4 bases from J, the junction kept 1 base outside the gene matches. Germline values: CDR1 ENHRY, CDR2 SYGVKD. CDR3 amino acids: CAISIAGADTQYF. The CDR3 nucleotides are TGTGCCATCAGTATAGCGGGAGCAGATACGCAGTATTTT.

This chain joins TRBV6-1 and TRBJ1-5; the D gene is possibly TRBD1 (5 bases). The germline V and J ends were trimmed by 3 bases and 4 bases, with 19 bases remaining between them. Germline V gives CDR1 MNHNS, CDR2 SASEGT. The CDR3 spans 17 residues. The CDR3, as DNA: TGTGCCAGCAGTGACACCTCTTGGGGCTTTCATAATCAGCCCCAGCATTTT. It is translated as CASSDTSWGFHNQPQHF.

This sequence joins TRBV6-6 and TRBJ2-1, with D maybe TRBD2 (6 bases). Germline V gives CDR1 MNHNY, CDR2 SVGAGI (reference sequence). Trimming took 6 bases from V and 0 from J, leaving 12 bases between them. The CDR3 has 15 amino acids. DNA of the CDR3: TGTGCCAGCAGGGTGGAGGGGAGCTCCTACAATGAGCAGTTCTTC. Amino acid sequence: CASRVEGSSYNEQFF.

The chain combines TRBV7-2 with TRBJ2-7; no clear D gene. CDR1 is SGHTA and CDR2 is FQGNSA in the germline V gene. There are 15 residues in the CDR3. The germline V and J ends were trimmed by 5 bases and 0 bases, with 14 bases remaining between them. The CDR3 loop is CASSLYQRSSYEQYF. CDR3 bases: TGTGCCAGCAGCCTATACCAGCGTTCCTCCTACGAGCAGTACTTC. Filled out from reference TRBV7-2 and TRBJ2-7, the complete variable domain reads GAGVSQSPSNKVTEKGKDVELRCDPISGHTALYWYRQSLGQGLEFLIYFQGNSAPDKSGLPSDRFSAERTGGSVSTLTIQRTQQEDSAVYLCASSLYQRSSYEQYFGPGTRLTVT.

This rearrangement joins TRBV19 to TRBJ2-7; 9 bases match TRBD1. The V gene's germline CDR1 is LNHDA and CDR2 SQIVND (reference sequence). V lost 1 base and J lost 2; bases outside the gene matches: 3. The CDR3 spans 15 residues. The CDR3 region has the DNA TGTGCCAGTAGTATAGGGGGACAGGGAGCCTACGAGCAGTACTTC. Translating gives CASSIGGQGAYEQYF.

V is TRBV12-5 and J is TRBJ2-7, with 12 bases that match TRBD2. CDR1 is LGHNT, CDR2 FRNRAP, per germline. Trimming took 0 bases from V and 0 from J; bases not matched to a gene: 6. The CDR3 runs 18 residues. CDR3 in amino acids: CASGLVGLAGGISYEQYF. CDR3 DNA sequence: TGTGCTAGTGGTTTGGTGGGCCTAGCGGGAGGGATCTCCTACGAGCAGTACTTC. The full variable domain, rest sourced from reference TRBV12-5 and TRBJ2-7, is DARVTQTPRHKVTEMGQEVTMRCQPILGHNTVFWYRQTMMQGLELLAYFRNRAPLDDSGMPKDRFSAEMPDATLATLKIQPSEPRDSAVYFCASGLVGLAGGISYEQYFGPGTRLTVT.

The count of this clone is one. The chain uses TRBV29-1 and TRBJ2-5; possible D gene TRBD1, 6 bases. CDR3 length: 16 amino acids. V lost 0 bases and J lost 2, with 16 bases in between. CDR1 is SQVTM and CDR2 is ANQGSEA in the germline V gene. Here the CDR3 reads CSVEDQTGHFQETQYF. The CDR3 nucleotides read TGCAGCGTTGAAGATCAGACGGGACATTTTCAAGAGACCCAGTACTTC.

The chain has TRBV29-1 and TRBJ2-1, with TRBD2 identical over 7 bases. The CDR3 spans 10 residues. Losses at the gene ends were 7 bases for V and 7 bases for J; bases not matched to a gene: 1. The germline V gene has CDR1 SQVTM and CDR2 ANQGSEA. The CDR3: CSGGGNEQFF. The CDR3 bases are TGCAGCGGGGGGGGGAATGAGCAGTTCTTC.

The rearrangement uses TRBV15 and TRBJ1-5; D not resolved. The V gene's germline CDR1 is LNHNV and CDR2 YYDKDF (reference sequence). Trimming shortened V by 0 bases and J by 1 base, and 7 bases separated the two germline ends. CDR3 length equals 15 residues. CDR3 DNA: TGTGCCACCAGCAGAGAATCAGTAAGCAATCAGCCCCAGCATTTT. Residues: CATSRESVSNQPQHF.

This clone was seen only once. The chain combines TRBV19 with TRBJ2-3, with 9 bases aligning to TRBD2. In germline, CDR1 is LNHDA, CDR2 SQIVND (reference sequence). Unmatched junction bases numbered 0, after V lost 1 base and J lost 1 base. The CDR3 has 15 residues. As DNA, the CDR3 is TGTGCCAGTAGTATAGGGACTAGCGGCACAGATACGCAGTATTTT. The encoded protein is CASSIGTSGTDTQYF.

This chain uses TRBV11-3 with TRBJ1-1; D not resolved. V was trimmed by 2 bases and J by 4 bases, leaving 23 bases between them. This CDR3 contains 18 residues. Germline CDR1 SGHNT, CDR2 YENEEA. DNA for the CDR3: TGTGCCAGCAGCTTACCCCCCGGGAAGGCCGGGGTGGGCACTGAAGCTTTCTTT. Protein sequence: CASSLPPGKAGVGTEAFF. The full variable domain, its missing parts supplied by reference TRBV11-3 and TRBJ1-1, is EAGVVQSPRYKIIEKKQPVAFWCNPISGHNTLYWYLQNLGQGPELLIRYENEEAVDDSQLPKDRFSAERLKGVDSTLKIQPAELGDSAVYLCASSLPPGKAGVGTEAFFGQGTRLTVV.

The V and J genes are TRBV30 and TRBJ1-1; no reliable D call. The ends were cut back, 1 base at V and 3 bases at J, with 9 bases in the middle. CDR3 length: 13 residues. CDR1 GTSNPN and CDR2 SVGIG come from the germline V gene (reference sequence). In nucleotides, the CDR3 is TGTGCCTGGAGTGCGTCGGTGGACACTGAAGCTTTCTTT. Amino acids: CAWSASVDTEAFF.